A single sample is the source of the 4 T cell receptor beta chains below, sequenced in a study of graft-versus-host responses after intestinal transplantation. For these TCRs, the target antigens are not known. Some clones are missing from TCRdb's copy, which holds only in-frame ones; the method was immunoSEQ multiplex PCR. This sample carries 90,000 to 150,000 clones, 90% to 95% of them seen once, and the ten largest clones take about 0.11%. Sample: unstimulated CD4+ T cells sorted from spleen or lymph node cells, taken before intestinal transplant. All receptors derive from a human donor who received an intestinal transplant.

The V gene is TRBV5-6, the J gene TRBJ2-1; 11 nucleotides match TRBD2. CDR3 size: 16 residues. The germline gives CDR1 SGHDT, CDR2 YYEEEE. J was trimmed by 8 bases and V by 3 bases; bases with no gene match: 10. The CDR3 DNA reads TGTGCCAGCAGCTCTACCGGGACTAGCGGTTTATATGAGCAGTTCTTC. Translation: CASSSTGTSGLYEQFF.

This chain connects TRBV7-3 to TRBJ2-1, with D perhaps matching TRBD1 or TRBD2 (7 bases each). The germline gives CDR1 SGHTA, CDR2 FQGTGA. The CDR3 is made up of 16 amino acids. V was cut by 5 bases and J by 6 bases, with 20 bases left in between. The CDR3 DNA follows: TGTGCCAGCAGCCCAGGGGGGCGGGAGCTCGTCAATGAGCAGTTCTTC. Protein product: CASSPGGRELVNEQFF.

V usage is TRBV28 and J usage is TRBJ1-1; 7 positions match TRBD1. The CDR3 consists of 13 residues. Germline assignment: CDR1 MDHEN and CDR2 SYDVKM. The V and J ends lost 8 bases and 3 bases, in that order; junction bases with no gene match: 6. The chain's CDR3 is CASGPDRDTEAFF. As DNA, the CDR3 is TGTGCCAGCGGGCCCGACAGGGACACTGAAGCTTTCTTT.

This clone was counted a single time. The chain uses TRBV5-1 and TRBJ2-1; 10 bases align to TRBD2. Looked up from germline, CDR1 is SGHRS and CDR2 is YFSETQ. The junction had 3 bases not matched to a gene; V was cut back by 6 bases and J by 6 bases. The CDR3 length is 13 residues. The CDR3 bases are TGCGCCAGCAAGGGACTAGCGTTCAATGAGCAGTTCTTC. Protein product: CASKGLAFNEQFF. The whole variable domain, remainder taken from reference TRBV5-1 and TRBJ2-1, is KAGVTQTPRYLIKTRGQQVTLSCSPISGHRSVSWYQQTPGQGLQFLFEYFSETQRNKGNFPGRFSGRQFSNSRSEMNVSTLELGDSALYLCASKGLAFNEQFFGPGTRLTVL.